What follows are 3 T cell receptor beta chains derived from one specimen sequenced in a study of cytomegalovirus exposure and HLA in healthy donors. Researchers ran the PCR with 60 Vbeta and 13 Jbeta primers. Sequencing used immunoSEQ multiplex PCR; TCRdb keeps in-frame clones, though not all of them. Recorded for this sample: more than 55,000 clones. The sequenced material came from PBMCs. The receptors were sampled from a woman between 40 and 55 years old in good health and CMV-seropositive.

This chain connects TRBV18 to TRBJ2-3; D perhaps matches TRBD2 (6 bases). V was clipped by 3 bases and J by 4 bases, with 11 bases between them. Per the germline V gene, CDR1 is KGHSH and CDR2 is LQKENI. The CDR3 runs to 14 residues. As DNA, the CDR3 is TGTGCCAGCTCACCTCGAGGAGGGGCAGATACGCAGTATTTT. Protein product: CASSPRGGADTQYF.

The chain uses TRBV6-4 and TRBJ2-1; 9 bases align to TRBD1. This CDR3 is built from 16 residues. The V gene end was trimmed by 6 bases and the J gene end by 6 bases; junction bases not matched to a gene: 12. The germline gives CDR1 MRHNA, CDR2 SNTAGT. This CDR3 is CASSSDVTGGSNEQFF. CDR3 DNA: TGTGCCAGCAGCTCGGATGTGACAGGGGGGTCCAATGAGCAGTTCTTC.

J is TRBJ1-5 and V is TRBV10-3, with TRBD1 matching over 8 bases. Germline V CDR1 and CDR2: ENHRY, SYGVKD. The CDR3 sequence is 14 residues long. V trimming: 10 bases; J trimming: 0 bases; junction bases outside the gene matches: 5. The CDR3 is CATDRGNSNQPQHF. The DNA of the CDR3 is TGTGCCACCGACAGGGGAAATAGCAATCAGCCCCAGCATTTT.